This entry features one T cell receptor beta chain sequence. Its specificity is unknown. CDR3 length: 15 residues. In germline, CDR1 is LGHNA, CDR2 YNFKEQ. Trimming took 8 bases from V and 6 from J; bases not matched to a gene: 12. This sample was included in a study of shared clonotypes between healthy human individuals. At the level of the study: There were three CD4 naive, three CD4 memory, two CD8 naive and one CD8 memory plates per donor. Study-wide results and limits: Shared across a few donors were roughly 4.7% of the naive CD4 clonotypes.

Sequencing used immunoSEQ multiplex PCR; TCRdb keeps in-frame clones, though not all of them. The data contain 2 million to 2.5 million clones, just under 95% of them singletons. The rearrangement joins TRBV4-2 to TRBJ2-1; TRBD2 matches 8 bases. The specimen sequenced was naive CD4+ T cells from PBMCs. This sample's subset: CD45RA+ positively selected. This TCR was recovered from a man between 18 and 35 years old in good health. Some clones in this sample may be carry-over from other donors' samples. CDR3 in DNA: TGTGCCAGCGGAAGAGGGACTAGTGTCTCCAATGAGCAGTTCTTC. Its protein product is CASGRGTSVSNEQFF.